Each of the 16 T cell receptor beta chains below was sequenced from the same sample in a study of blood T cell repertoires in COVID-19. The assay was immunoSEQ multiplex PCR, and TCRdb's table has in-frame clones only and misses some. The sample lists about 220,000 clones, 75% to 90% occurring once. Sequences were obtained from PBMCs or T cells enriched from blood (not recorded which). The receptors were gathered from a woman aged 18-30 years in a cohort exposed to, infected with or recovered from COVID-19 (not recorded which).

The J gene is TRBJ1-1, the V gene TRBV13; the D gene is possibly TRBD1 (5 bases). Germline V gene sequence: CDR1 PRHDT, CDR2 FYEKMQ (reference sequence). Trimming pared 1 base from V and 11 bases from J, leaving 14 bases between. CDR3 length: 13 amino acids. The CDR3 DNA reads TGTGCCAGCAGCTTAGTGCCCAGCAGGGTTGCTTTCTTT. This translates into CASSLVPSRVAFF.

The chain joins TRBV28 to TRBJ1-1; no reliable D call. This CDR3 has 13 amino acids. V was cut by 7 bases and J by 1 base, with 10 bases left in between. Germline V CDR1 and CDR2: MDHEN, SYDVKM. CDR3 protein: CASNSAGNTEAFF. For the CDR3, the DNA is TGTGCCAGCAATTCGGCAGGGAACACTGAAGCTTTCTTT.

This chain's CDR3 is CASSLQLLSNQPQHF. The CDR3 DNA reads TGTGCCAGCAGTTTACAGTTGTTGAGCAATCAGCCCCAGCATTTT. V usage is TRBV2 and J usage is TRBJ1-5; D uncertain. This CDR3 is built from 15 residues. V was pared by 5 bases and J by 1 base, with 12 bases between. Germline V gene lookup returns CDR1 SNHLY and CDR2 FYNNEI.

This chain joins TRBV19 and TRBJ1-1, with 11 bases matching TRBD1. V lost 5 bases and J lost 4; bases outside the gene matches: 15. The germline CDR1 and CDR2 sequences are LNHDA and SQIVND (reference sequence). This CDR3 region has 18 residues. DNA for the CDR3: TGTGCCAGTAGTTCTGGGAGGGACAGGGGGATCCCTGGCACTGAAGCTTTCTTT. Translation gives CASSSGRDRGIPGTEAFF.

CDR3 bases: TGTGCCAGCAGCCCCACCCGACGCGGGGGGGAGACCCAGTACTTC. The encoded protein is CASSPTRRGGETQYF. The chain couples TRBV7-3 to TRBJ2-5; 8 bases agree with TRBD2. The CDR3 contains 15 residues. Germline values: CDR1 SGHTA, CDR2 FQGTGA. The V segment lost 5 bases and the J segment 5 bases; nucleotides outside the gene matches: 10.

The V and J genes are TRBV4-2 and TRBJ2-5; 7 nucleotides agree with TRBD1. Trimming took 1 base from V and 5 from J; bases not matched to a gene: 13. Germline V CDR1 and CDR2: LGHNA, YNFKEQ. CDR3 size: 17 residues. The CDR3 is CASSQGSNRGAWETQYF. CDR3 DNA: TGTGCCAGCAGCCAAGGGAGCAACAGGGGTGCGTGGGAGACCCAGTACTTC.

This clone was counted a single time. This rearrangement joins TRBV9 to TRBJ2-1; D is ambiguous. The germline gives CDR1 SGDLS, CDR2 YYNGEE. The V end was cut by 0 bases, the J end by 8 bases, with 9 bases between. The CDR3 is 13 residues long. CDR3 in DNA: TGTGCCAGCAGCGTAGTCCTGGGCGATGAGCAGTTCTTC. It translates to CASSVVLGDEQFF.

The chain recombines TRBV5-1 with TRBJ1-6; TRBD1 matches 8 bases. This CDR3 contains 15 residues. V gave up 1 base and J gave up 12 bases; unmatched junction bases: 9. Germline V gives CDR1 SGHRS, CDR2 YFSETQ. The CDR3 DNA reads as TGCGCCAGCAGCTTGACAGGCGGACAGGGCTTACCCCTCCACTTT. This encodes CASSLTGGQGLPLHF.

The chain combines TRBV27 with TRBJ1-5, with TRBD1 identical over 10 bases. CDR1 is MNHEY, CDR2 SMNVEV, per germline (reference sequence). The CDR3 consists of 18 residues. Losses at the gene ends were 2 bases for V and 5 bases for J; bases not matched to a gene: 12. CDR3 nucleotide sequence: TGTGCCAGCAGTTTAAGGGCGACAGGGGGCTTAAGGGATCAGCCCCAGCATTTT. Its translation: CASSLRATGGLRDQPQHF.

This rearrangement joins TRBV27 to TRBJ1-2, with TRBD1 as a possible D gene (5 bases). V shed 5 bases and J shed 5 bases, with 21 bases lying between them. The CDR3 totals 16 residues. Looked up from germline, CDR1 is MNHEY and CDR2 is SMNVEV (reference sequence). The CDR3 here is CASSPGAAPSRYGYTF. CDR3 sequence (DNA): TGTGCCAGCAGTCCTGGGGCCGCACCTTCCAGGTATGGCTACACCTTC.

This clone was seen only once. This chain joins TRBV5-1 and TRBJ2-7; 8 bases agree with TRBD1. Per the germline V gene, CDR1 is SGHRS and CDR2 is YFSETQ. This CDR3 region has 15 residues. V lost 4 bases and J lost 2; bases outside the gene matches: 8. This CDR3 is CASSPGTGRTYEQYF. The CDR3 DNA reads TGCGCCAGCAGCCCCGGGACAGGCAGAACCTACGAGCAGTACTTC.

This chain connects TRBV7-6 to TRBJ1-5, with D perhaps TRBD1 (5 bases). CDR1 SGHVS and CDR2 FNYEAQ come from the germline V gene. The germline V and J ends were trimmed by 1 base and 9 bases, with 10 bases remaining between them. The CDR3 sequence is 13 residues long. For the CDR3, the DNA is TGTGCCAGCAGCTTAGGACAGACGTGGCCCCAGCATTTT. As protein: CASSLGQTWPQHF.

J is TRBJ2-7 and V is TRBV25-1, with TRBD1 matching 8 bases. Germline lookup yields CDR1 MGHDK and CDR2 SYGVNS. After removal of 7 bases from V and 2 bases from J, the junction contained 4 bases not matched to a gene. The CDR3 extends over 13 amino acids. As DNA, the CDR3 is TGTGCCAGCAACCCGGGACAGGCCTACGAGCAGTACTTC. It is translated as CASNPGQAYEQYF.

The CDR3 sequence: CASSTTGTPANEKLFF. DNA of the CDR3: TGTGCCAGCAGCACGACCGGGACACCGGCTAATGAAAAACTGTTTTTT. This chain joins TRBV7-2 and TRBJ1-4; possible D gene TRBD1, 6 bases. CDR3 size: 16 residues. Per germline, CDR1 SGHTA and CDR2 FQGNSA. V gave up 5 bases and J gave up 3 bases, with 16 bases separating them.

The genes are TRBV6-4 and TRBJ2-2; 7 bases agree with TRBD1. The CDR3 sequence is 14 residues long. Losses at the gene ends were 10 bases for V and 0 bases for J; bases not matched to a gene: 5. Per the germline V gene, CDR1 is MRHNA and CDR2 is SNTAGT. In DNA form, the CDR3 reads TGTGCCACCCGACAGGGATCGAACACCGGGGAGCTGTTTTTT. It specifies CATRQGSNTGELFF.

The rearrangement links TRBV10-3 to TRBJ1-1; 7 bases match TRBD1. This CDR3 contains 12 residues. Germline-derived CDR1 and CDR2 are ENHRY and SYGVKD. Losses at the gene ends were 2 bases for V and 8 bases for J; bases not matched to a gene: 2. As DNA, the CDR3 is TGTGCCATCAGTGAGGGGACAGCCGAAGCTTTCTTT. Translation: CAISEGTAEAFF.